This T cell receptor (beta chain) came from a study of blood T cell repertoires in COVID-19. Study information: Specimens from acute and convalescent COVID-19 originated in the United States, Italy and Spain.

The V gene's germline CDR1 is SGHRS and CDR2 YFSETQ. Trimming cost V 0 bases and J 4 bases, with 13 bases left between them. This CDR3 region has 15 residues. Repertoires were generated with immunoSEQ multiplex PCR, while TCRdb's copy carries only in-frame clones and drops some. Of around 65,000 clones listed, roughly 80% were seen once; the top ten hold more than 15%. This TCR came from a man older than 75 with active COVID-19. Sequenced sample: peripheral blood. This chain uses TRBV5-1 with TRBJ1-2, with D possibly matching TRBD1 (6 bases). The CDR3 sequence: CASSLDGTSIYGYTF. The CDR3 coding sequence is TGCGCCAGCAGCTTGGATGGGACATCAATCTATGGCTACACCTTC.